These 15 T cell receptor beta chains came from one sample sequenced in a study of blood T cells in healthy people across ages. The authors ran a second PCR of 7 to 11 cycles using a sample-barcoded 5' primer and a J-beta primer mix. TCRdb ran MiXCR on the 5' RACE reads and lists one entry per CDR3 protein. The profile shows about 640,000 distinct CDR3 sequences, approximately 30% of them singletons. Sample: blood. Source of these receptors: an elderly woman in good health.

This clonotype was counted ten times or more. This chain joins TRBV21-1 and TRBJ1-2; the table's TRBD1 call for D was not verified on the DNA. TRBV21-1 is recorded as a pseudogene. CDR3 length equals 17 residues. CDR3 loop: CASSKKLGGGQKDGYTF. Here the CDR3 DNA reads TGTGCCAGCAGCAAAAAACTGGGGGGGGGGCAGAAAGACGGCTACACCTTC.

This clonotype was picked up a small number of times. The rearrangement joins TRBV11-2 to TRBJ2-7; D possibly corresponds to TRBD2 (5 bases). Germline lookup yields CDR1 SGHAT and CDR2 FQNNGV. Trimming removed 1 base from V and 2 bases from J, with 15 bases in between. The CDR3 loop spans 16 amino acids. The CDR3 DNA reads TGTGCCAGCAGCTTAGTTGCTAGCCTCCCGACCTACGAGCAGTACTTC. Translated: CASSLVASLPTYEQYF.

This clonotype was seen repeatedly, ten times or more. The V gene is TRBV5-1, the J gene TRBJ2-1; 11 bases are shared with TRBD1. V gave up 2 bases and J gave up 6 bases; unmatched junction bases: 4. The CDR3 is made up of 15 amino acids. Germline V gene lookup returns CDR1 SGHRS and CDR2 YFSETQ. The CDR3 loop reads CASSFGQGAGNEQFF. The CDR3 DNA follows: TGCGCCAGCAGCTTCGGACAGGGGGCAGGCAATGAGCAGTTCTTC.

As to this clonotype: A read error may explain this, as a much larger clone is one base away. The chain recombines TRBV30 with TRBJ2-7; D gene unclear. The length of the CDR3 is 11 residues. Germline V gene sequence: CDR1 GTSNPN, CDR2 SVGIG (reference sequence). The CDR3 sequence is CTWKTSYEQYF. The CDR3, as DNA: TGTACCTGGAAGACTTCCTACGAGCAGTACTTC.

This clonotype turned up a few times. This chain uses TRBV7-2 with TRBJ1-1; 7 bases are a match to TRBD1. Germline CDR1 and CDR2: SGHTA and FQGNSA. This CDR3 is built from 13 residues. V gave up 5 bases and J gave up 6 bases; unmatched junction bases: 6. CDR3 protein: CASSLGGGSEAFF. The CDR3 DNA is TGTGCCAGCAGCCTAGGAGGGGGCTCTGAAGCTTTCTTT.

The chain employs TRBV2 and TRBJ2-5, with TRBD2 as a possible D gene (6 bases). The length of the CDR3 is 14 residues. Trimming stripped 7 bases from V and 5 bases from J, with 17 bases between. CDR1 and CDR2 from the germline V gene are SNHLY and FYNNEI. Here the CDR3 reads CASTPRAGSETQYF. The CDR3 nucleotides are TGTGCCAGCACTCCCCGGGCGGGGTCCGAGACCCAGTACTTC.

Regarding this clonotype: A much larger clone lies one base from this, so it may be a read error. The V gene is TRBV4-3, the J gene TRBJ1-2, with 9 positions matching TRBD1. Germline values: CDR1 LGHNA, CDR2 YSLEER. The CDR3 totals 16 residues. DNA for the CDR3: TGCGCCGGCAGCCAAGATGATAGGGGACAGGGCTCTGGCTACACCTTC. Residues: CAGSQDDRGQGSGYTF.

This clonotype appeared a few times. This chain links TRBV12-3 or TRBV12-4 with TRBJ1-1, with 7 bases fitting TRBD1. CDR3 length equals 13 residues. The junction had 7 bases not matched to a gene; V was cut back by 11 bases and J by 1 base. CDR3 loop: CAGKDRENTEAFF. CDR3 in DNA: TGTGCCGGAAAAGACAGGGAGAACACTGAAGCTTTCTTT.

This clonotype has a single count. The chain is built from TRBV2 and TRBJ1-2, with 7 bases identical to TRBD1. This CDR3 comprises 14 residues. V lost 7 bases to trimming and J lost 1 base; unmatched junction nucleotides: 6. CDR1 and CDR2 from the germline V gene are SNHLY and FYNNEI. CDR3 nucleotides: TGTGCCAGCATAAGGGACAGAGATAACTATGGCTACACCTTC. It translates to CASIRDRDNYGYTF.

The J gene is TRBJ2-5, the V gene TRBV27, with TRBD2 matching over 7 bases. The germline CDR1 and CDR2 sequences are MNHEY and SMNVEV (reference sequence). The CDR3 has 16 amino acids. After removal of 4 bases from V and 2 bases from J, the junction contained 10 bases not matched to a gene. The CDR3, as DNA: TGTGCCAGCAGTTCCCGACTAGCAAGGGCACAAGAGACCCAGTACTTC. It translates to CASSSRLARAQETQYF.

The J gene is TRBJ2-2, the V gene TRBV5-1; TRBD2 might be the D (7 bases). CDR1 SGHRS and CDR2 YFSETQ come from the germline V gene. V lost 0 bases and J 6 bases, leaving 15 bases between the germline ends. This CDR3 is built from 16 residues. This chain's CDR3 is CASSLAGRGASGELFF. In DNA form, the CDR3 reads TGCGCCAGCAGCTTGGCCGGACGGGGGGCTTCCGGGGAGCTGTTTTTT. Using reference TRBV5-1 and TRBJ2-2 for the parts outside the CDR3, the full variable domain is KAGVTQTPRYLIKTRGQQVTLSCSPISGHRSVSWYQQTPGQGLQFLFEYFSETQRNKGNFPGRFSGRQFSNSRSEMNVSTLELGDSALYLCASSLAGRGASGELFFGEGSRLTVL.

This clonotype was seen only a few times. V gene TRBV19 combines with J gene TRBJ2-6; 7 bases are shared with TRBD1. The CDR3 runs 17 residues. J gave up 0 bases and V 4 bases, and 6 bases lay outside the gene matches. Germline lookup yields CDR1 LNHDA and CDR2 SQIVND (reference sequence). The CDR3 DNA reads as TGTGCCAGTAGTACCCGGGACAGAAGCTCTGGGGCCAACGTCCTGACTTTC. Its protein product is CASSTRDRSSGANVLTF.

This clonotype was recorded many times. V usage is TRBV5-1 and J usage is TRBJ2-7, with D possibly called TRBD1 or TRBD2 (5 bases each). The CDR3 has 13 amino acids. Germline V lookup: CDR1 SGHRS, CDR2 YFSETQ. Trimming shortened V by 4 bases and J by 7 bases, and 15 bases separated the two germline ends. For the CDR3, the DNA is TGCGCCAGCAGCCCGGCTGGGACGGGAGAGCAGTACTTC. Translation: CASSPAGTGEQYF.

V is TRBV7-2 and J is TRBJ1-1; 9 nucleotides align to TRBD1. After removal of 1 base from V and 11 bases from J, the junction contained 5 bases not matched to a gene. The V gene's germline CDR1 is SGHTA and CDR2 FQGNSA. The CDR3 runs 13 residues. The CDR3 loop is CASSLGGQGYAFF. The DNA for the CDR3 is TGTGCCAGCAGCTTAGGGGGACAGGGCTATGCTTTCTTT. The full variable domain, in which reference TRBV7-2 and TRBJ1-1 provide the parts outside the CDR3, is GAGVSQSPSNKVTEKGKDVELRCDPISGHTALYWYRQSLGQGLEFLIYFQGNSAPDKSGLPSDRFSAERTGGSVSTLTIQRTQQEDSAVYLCASSLGGQGYAFFGQGTRLTVV.

Note on this clonotype: A much larger clone lies one base from this, so it may be a read error. J is TRBJ2-3 and V is TRBV7-6, with 8 nucleotides matching TRBD2. The germline gives CDR1 SGHVS, CDR2 FNYEAQ. V trimming: 8 bases; J trimming: 2 bases; junction bases outside the gene matches: 12. CDR3 length equals 16 residues. In DNA, the CDR3 is TGTGCCAGCTGCCCTGATGGAGCGGGGGTCACAGATACGCAGTATTTT. It encodes CASCPDGAGVTDTQYF.